Listed here is a single T cell receptor beta chain. Its antigen remains undetermined. One base away there is no much larger clone; base qualities are not given. The data were obtained in a study of blood T cell repertoires in COVID-19 (dated by TCRdb to 2018 to 2020). Background for the entire study: Collaborator samples came from the United States, Italy and Spain and covered acute and convalescent phases of COVID-19. The material from the prospective study consisted of cDNA or gDNA derived from T cells, B-cell-depleted T cells, or PBMCs. The dataset comprised deeply sampled blood TCRbeta repertoires from subjects exposed to, actively infected with, or recovered from COVID-19. The repertoires were released in a freely available public database meant as a resource for research on the immune response to SARS-CoV-2. The samples were drawn from the first 160 participants of the ongoing ImmuneRACE study and from 1,254 subjects provided by 6 global collaborators. Nearly every sample came with metadata listing a de-identified subject ID, COVID-19 status, age in years and sex. Where available, HLA class I and class II types were taken from metadata supplied by the sample provider and were not determined by assay-based typing. What the study reported, not specific to this receptor: How much clinical and demographic metadata was included differed by source and by participant, and the metadata was provided uncurated.

TCRbeta CDR3 regions were amplified from genomic DNA by means of the immunoSEQ Assay, a bias-controlled multiplex PCR. As for how the authors treated the data: Within the assay, amplification of reference gene primers was used to estimate how many nucleated cells each sample contained. To quantify the absolute abundance of each unique TCRbeta CDR3 rearrangement, sequence reads were collapsed and filtered. For each sample, productive Simpson clonality was calculated as the square root of Simpson's diversity index over productive rearrangements. Here the immuneACCESS table is served through TCRdb, limited to in-frame sequences with V and J called. Missing clones are a known gap in these copies; in checked studies unresolved V genes cover under half, and the rest lacks a known reason. Clonal size and the V and J genes are those of that table, whereas D and trimming came from the DNA. Within this sample are about 80,000 clones, with roughly 80% of them counted one time only. The ten largest clones add up to approximately 33% of the sample.

Each collaborating institution followed its own protocols to collect whole blood in K2EDTA tubes. For TCRbeta analysis, collaborator samples were shipped as frozen whole blood, as isolated PBMCs, or as DNA extracted from either sample type. Reading from cysteine to phenylalanine, the CDR3 counts 15 amino acids. The kept DNA is CDR3 alone, 45 bases in frame from the first base. Trimming removed 3 bases from V and 2 bases from J, leaving 10 bases between the germline ends. The germline V gene supplies CDR1 MNHEY and CDR2 SVGEGT. The sequencing sample was made of peripheral blood. This sequence uses TRBV6-2 or TRBV6-3 and TRBJ1-4, with the D gene call left open. The clonotype comes from a woman between 70 and 85 years old with acute or convalescent COVID-19. The DNA sequence is as follows: TGTGCCAGCAGTTATGGTGAGCTGACTAATGAAAAACTGTTTTTT. It translates as CASSYGELTNEKLFF.